This T cell receptor (beta chain) emerged from a study of radiation and T cells in renal cell carcinoma. As for the study in general: Nephrectomy followed 15 Gy stereotactic body radiation by 4 weeks. Overall study findings and caveats: In blood, top tumor clones expanded by 2 weeks, shrinking by 4. Without pretreatment biopsies, baseline tumor clonotype presence was undetermined.

A note on this clone: The antigen is not known.

Germline loops: CDR1 LGHNA, CDR2 YNFKEQ. The CDR3 extends over 14 amino acids. V lost 5 bases and J 1 base, leaving 11 bases between the germline ends. Data came from immunoSEQ multiplex PCR; TCRdb stores just in-frame clones and leaves some out. Found here are about 150,000 clones, roughly 90% of them singletons; the top ten hold 4.1%. Noted time point: baseline pretreatment blood. As to treatment: 15 Gy SBRT to primary tumor, nephrectomy 4 weeks later. Radiation-treated patients gave blood at baseline, week 2 and week 4. This TCR derives from a woman aged 65 to 85 with renal cell carcinoma. The chain employs TRBV4-2 and TRBJ1-1, with D uncertain. This material consisted of blood, taken from a patient whose treatment included radiotherapy and nephrectomy. CDR3 amino acids: CASSWGPTNTEAFF. The CDR3 nucleotides are TGTGCCAGCAGCTGGGGTCCGACGAACACTGAAGCTTTCTTT.